This paragraph covers one T cell receptor beta chain sequence. CDR1 is MNHEY, CDR2 SMNVEV, per germline (reference sequence). This CDR3 region has 11 residues. Trimming shortened V by 8 bases and J by 10 bases, and 14 bases separated the two germline ends. The entry originates in a study of blood T cell repertoires in COVID-19. On the study more broadly: T cells, B-cell-depleted T cells, or PBMCs provided the cDNA or gDNA that served as material.

Ages ranged from about 18 to 90 years, with residence in approximately 23 US areas. People in the exposed group encountered a COVID-19 case within 2 weeks before entering the study. Data came from immunoSEQ multiplex PCR; TCRdb stores just in-frame clones and leaves some out. The table lists 350,000 to 500,000 clones, 70% to 90% of them singletons. This receptor was identified in a woman between 18 and 29 years old who had been exposed to COVID-19. The chain combines TRBV27 with TRBJ1-2; D is ambiguous. Sequenced sample: PBMCs or T cells enriched from blood (not recorded which). The CDR3 sequence: CASSRGADYTF. CDR3 nucleotide sequence: TGTGCCAGCTCCCGGGGAGCAGACTACACCTTC.